This T cell receptor (beta chain) is from a study of radiation and T cells in renal cell carcinoma. Assay used: immunoSEQ multiplex PCR; TCRdb lists only in-frame clones, some missing. The sample records 150,000 to 160,000 clones, roughly 87% being singletons. V dropped 6 bases and J dropped 7 bases, with 21 bases sitting between them. The CDR3 extends over 15 amino acids. CDR1 MNHEY and CDR2 SVGAGI come from the germline V gene. Time point here: blood 2 weeks post-SBRT. As to treatment: 15 Gy SBRT to primary tumor, nephrectomy 4 weeks later. This clonotype was obtained from a woman between 50 and 59 years old with renal cell carcinoma. This material consisted of blood, taken from a patient whose treatment included radiotherapy and nephrectomy. The chain combines TRBV6-5 with TRBJ1-2, with unresolved D. The CDR3: CASRIQSAGIIGYTF. The CDR3 DNA reads as TGTGCCAGCAGAATACAATCGGCAGGAATTATTGGCTACACCTTC.